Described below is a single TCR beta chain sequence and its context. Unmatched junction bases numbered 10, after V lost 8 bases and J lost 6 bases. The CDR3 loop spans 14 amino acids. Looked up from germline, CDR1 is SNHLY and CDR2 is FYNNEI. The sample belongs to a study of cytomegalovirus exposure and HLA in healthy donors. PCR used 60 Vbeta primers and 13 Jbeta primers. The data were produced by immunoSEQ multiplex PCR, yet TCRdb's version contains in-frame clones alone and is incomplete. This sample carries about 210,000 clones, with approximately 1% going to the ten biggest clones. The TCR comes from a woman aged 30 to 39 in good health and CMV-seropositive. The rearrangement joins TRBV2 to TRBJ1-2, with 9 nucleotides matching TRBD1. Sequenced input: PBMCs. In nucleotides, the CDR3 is TGTGCCAGCTCTGCCGGGACAGGGTTAAATGGCTACACCTTC. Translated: CASSAGTGLNGYTF.